Presented here are 21 T cell receptor beta chains from one specimen sequenced in a study of human T cells and chemical hapten exposure. TCRdb fed the RACE reads into MiXCR, producing one record per CDR3 protein. The table records around 47,000 distinct CDR3 sequences, 3.5% to 4% of them present only once. Time point: healthy volunteer bleed at 6 weeks. Total RNA was isolated from whole blood that had not been fractionated. Sequenced material: whole blood. The receptors were gathered from a human donor in good health. Some clones in this sample may be carry-over from other donors' samples.

This clonotype showed up many times. This CDR3 is CSVRWDMNTEAFF. CDR3 DNA: TGCAGCGTCAGGTGGGATATGAACACTGAAGCTTTCTTT. The genes are TRBV29-1 and TRBJ1-1, with D unresolved. This CDR3 comprises 13 residues. Germline loops: CDR1 SQVTM, CDR2 ANQGSEA. The germline V and J ends were trimmed by 6 bases and 0 bases, with 11 bases remaining between them.

This clonotype was detected ten times or more. V gene TRBV28 combines with J gene TRBJ2-7; D possibly corresponds to TRBD2 (6 bases). The CDR3 runs to 13 residues. V dropped 6 bases and J dropped 12 bases, with 21 bases sitting between them. CDR1 MDHEN and CDR2 SYDVKM come from the germline V gene. The chain's CDR3 is CASRAGTQLDGYF. Here the CDR3 DNA reads TGTGCCAGCAGAGCCGGGACTCAGTTGGATGGGTACTTC.

This clonotype was seen ten or more times. CDR3 residues: CASRKNTEAFF. CDR3 nucleotides: TGTGCCAGTCGTAAGAACACTGAAGCTTTCTTT. This chain uses TRBV28 with TRBJ1-1; no firm D call. Trimming removed 9 bases from V and 1 base from J, with 6 bases in between. This CDR3 spans 11 amino acids. The germline gives CDR1 MDHEN, CDR2 SYDVKM. Filled out from reference TRBV28 and TRBJ1-1, the complete variable domain reads DVKVTQSSRYLVKRTGEKVFLECVQDMDHENMFWYRQDPGLGLRLIYFSYDVKMKEKGDIPEGYSVSREKKERFSLILESASTNQTSMYLCASRKNTEAFFGQGTRLTVV.

The chain is built from TRBV11-2 and TRBJ1-5; D gene ambiguous. Germline assignment: CDR1 SGHAT and CDR2 FQNNGV. V lost 1 base, J lost 1 base, and 5 bases lay in between. The CDR3 covers 14 residues. Here the CDR3 DNA reads TGTGCCAGCAGCTTAGGACTAAGCAATCAGCCCCAGCATTTT. Encoded protein: CASSLGLSNQPQHF.

This clonotype appeared many times. V usage is TRBV5-6 and J usage is TRBJ1-5; weak D call: TRBD1 (5 bases). The ends were cut back, 0 bases at V and 0 bases at J, with 7 bases in the middle. The CDR3 runs 15 residues. Germline V gene lookup returns CDR1 SGHDT and CDR2 YYEEEE. The CDR3 DNA reads as TGTGCCAGCAGCTTGGCAGGGTATAGCAATCAGCCCCAGCATTTT. Protein sequence: CASSLAGYSNQPQHF.

This clonotype was observed a handful of times. This chain uses TRBV7-2 with TRBJ2-1; D remains ambiguous. V shed 1 base and J shed 6 bases, with 7 bases lying between them. In germline, CDR1 is SGHTA, CDR2 FQGNSA. The CDR3 has 13 amino acids. CDR3 loop: CASSLVAANEQFF. In DNA form, the CDR3 reads TGTGCCAGCAGCTTAGTGGCAGCCAATGAGCAGTTCTTC. The full variable domain, with the rest looked up from reference TRBV7-2 and TRBJ2-1, is GAGVSQSPSNKVTEKGKDVELRCDPISGHTALYWYRQSLGQGLEFLIYFQGNSAPDKSGLPSDRFSAERTGGSVSTLTIQRTQQEDSAVYLCASSLVAANEQFFGPGTRLTVL.

This clonotype was observed many times. The chain employs TRBV24-1 and TRBJ2-1, with D uncertain. Looked up from germline, CDR1 is KGHDR and CDR2 is SFDVKD. With 1 base removed from V and 6 bases from J, the gap between germline ends came to 15 bases. This CDR3 has 16 residues. CDR3 coding DNA: TGTGCCACCAGTGATTTTAAGCGAGAGAGGACCAATGAGCAGTTCTTC. This gives the protein CATSDFKRERTNEQFF.

The sample holds many counts of this clonotype. The CDR3 here is CSVAQLAVTYNEQFF. The CDR3 DNA reads as TGCAGCGTTGCCCAACTAGCGGTCACCTACAATGAGCAGTTCTTC. This chain links TRBV29-1 with TRBJ2-1; TRBD2 matches 8 bases. Trimming took 4 bases from V and 2 from J; bases not matched to a gene: 7. The germline CDR1 and CDR2 sequences are SQVTM and ANQGSEA. The CDR3 is 15 residues long.

This clonotype has a count of ten or more. This chain uses TRBV27 with TRBJ2-7, with 13 positions matching TRBD2. In germline, CDR1 is MNHEY, CDR2 SMNVEV (reference sequence). Trimming removed 3 bases from V and 2 bases from J; junction bases left unmatched: 4. The CDR3 totals 16 residues. Here the CDR3 reads CASSFLTSGRAYEQYF. CDR3 coding DNA: TGTGCCAGCAGTTTCCTTACTAGCGGGAGGGCCTACGAGCAGTACTTC.

The table lists this clonotype with many counts. The CDR3 region has the DNA TGTGCCAGCAGTTTATTGGGAGGCGTTGAAGAGACCCAGTACTTC. It encodes CASSLLGGVEETQYF. This chain links TRBV28 with TRBJ2-5, with D perhaps TRBD2 (6 bases). Trimming removed 1 base at V and 3 bases at J, with 12 bases between. This CDR3 is 15 amino acids long. Germline V CDR1 and CDR2: MDHEN, SYDVKM.

Comments on this clonotype: Given a much more abundant clone one base away, this may be a read error. The chain joins TRBV9 to TRBJ2-7; TRBD2 might be the D (5 bases). CDR1 is SGDLS and CDR2 is YYNGEE in the germline V gene. The CDR3 is 13 amino acids. Trimming pared 0 bases from V and 7 bases from J, leaving 11 bases between. CDR3 sequence: CASSVDGVREQYF. The CDR3, as DNA: TGTGCCAGCAGCGTAGACGGGGTCAGAGAGCAGTACTTC. The full variable domain, in which reference TRBV9 and TRBJ2-7 provide the parts outside the CDR3, is DSGVTQTPKHLITATGQRVTLRCSPRSGDLSVYWYQQSLDQGLQFLIQYYNGEERAKGNILERFSAQQFPDLHSELNLSSLELGDSALYFCASSVDGVREQYFGPGTRLTVT.

This clonotype was seen a few times. This chain uses TRBV7-6 with TRBJ2-1; 10 bases match TRBD2. V lost 5 bases to trimming and J lost 6 bases; unmatched junction nucleotides: 10. CDR1 is SGHVS and CDR2 is FNYEAQ in the germline V gene. This CDR3 region has 16 residues. The CDR3 DNA is TGTGCCAGCAGCCCTACAGCGGGAGGGCCGGGCAATGAGCAGTTCTTC. The encoded protein is CASSPTAGGPGNEQFF.

This clonotype came up many times. This rearrangement joins TRBV5-1 to TRBJ1-1; the D is unclear. CDR3 size: 13 residues. In germline, CDR1 is SGHRS, CDR2 YFSETQ. The V and J ends lost 1 base and 1 base respectively, with 5 bases between them. CDR3 in amino acids: CASSLWPNTEAFF. As DNA, the CDR3 is TGCGCCAGCAGCTTGTGGCCGAACACTGAAGCTTTCTTT.

This clonotype was seen a handful of times. The chain employs TRBV12-3 or TRBV12-4 and TRBJ1-5; maybe TRBD1 (5 bases). The CDR3 runs to 14 residues. Between the trimmed V and J ends, which lost 1 base and 1 base, there was a span of 5 bases. The CDR3 loop reads CASSLDRSNQPQHF. The CDR3 bases are TGTGCCAGCAGTTTAGACAGGAGCAATCAGCCCCAGCATTTT.

This clonotype has only a few counts. The chain joins TRBV5-1 to TRBJ1-1; TRBD1 matches 10 bases. The CDR3 length is 16 residues. The trim removed 3 bases at V and 3 bases at J, leaving 8 bases unmatched. CDR1 and CDR2 (germline): SGHRS, YFSETQ. The CDR3 DNA is TGCGCCAGCAGCTGGGGACAGGGGACCCACGACACTGAAGCTTTCTTT. Translating it yields CASSWGQGTHDTEAFF. The complete variable domain, with remaining parts taken from reference TRBV5-1 and TRBJ1-1, reads KAGVTQTPRYLIKTRGQQVTLSCSPISGHRSVSWYQQTPGQGLQFLFEYFSETQRNKGNFPGRFSGRQFSNSRSEMNVSTLELGDSALYLCASSWGQGTHDTEAFFGQGTRLTVV.

This clonotype occurred many times. The rearrangement uses TRBV20-1 and TRBJ2-7; 8 nucleotides line up with TRBD2. Germline V CDR1 and CDR2: DFQATT, SNEGSKA (reference sequence). The CDR3 is 14 residues long. Losses at the gene ends were 5 bases for V and 0 bases for J; bases not matched to a gene: 6. The CDR3 sequence: CSAGGTRSSYEQYF. In DNA form, the CDR3 reads TGCAGTGCTGGAGGGACTAGGAGCTCCTACGAGCAGTACTTC.

The table lists this clonotype with many counts. The chain recombines TRBV20-1 with TRBJ2-1, with 9 bases lining up with TRBD2. Unmatched junction bases numbered 12, after V lost 6 bases and J lost 6 bases. Germline-derived CDR1 and CDR2 are DFQATT and SNEGSKA (reference sequence). The CDR3 runs to 15 residues. The CDR3 DNA sequence: TGCAGTGCCAACGAGGGGCGGGAGGGCCGCAATGAGCAGTTCTTC. It is translated as CSANEGREGRNEQFF.

This clonotype occurred many times. The chain has TRBV20-1 and TRBJ2-5, with 11 bases fitting TRBD2. Germline CDR1 is DFQATT and CDR2 is SNEGSKA (reference sequence). The J segment lost 7 bases and the V segment lost 0 bases, leaving 7 bases of the junction unmatched. The CDR3 contains 15 residues. CDR3 residues: CSARDLLAGVGTQYF. The CDR3, as DNA: TGCAGTGCTAGAGATCTACTAGCGGGAGTCGGGACCCAGTACTTC.

This clonotype was counted ten times or more. The CDR3 DNA reads as TGTGCCAGCAGCTTAGCGCTCAGGACAGGGCAAGAGACCCAGTACTTC. Amino acids: CASSLALRTGQETQYF. The V and J genes are TRBV7-9 and TRBJ2-5, with 8 bases matching TRBD1. Germline V gene lookup returns CDR1 SEHNR and CDR2 FQNEAQ (reference sequence). The CDR3 loop spans 16 amino acids. The trim removed 0 bases at V and 2 bases at J, leaving 5 bases unmatched.

The chain combines TRBV18 with TRBJ2-4, with D perhaps TRBD2 (5 bases). The germline CDR1 and CDR2 sequences are KGHSH and LQKENI. The ends were cut back, 1 base at V and 0 bases at J, with 10 bases in the middle. The CDR3 contains 16 residues. CDR3 loop: CASSPRETIAKNIQYF. The CDR3, as DNA: TGTGCCAGCTCACCACGGGAGACTATAGCCAAAAACATTCAGTACTTC.

In this sample, this clonotype turned up many times. This rearrangement joins TRBV3-1 to TRBJ2-7; 16 bases agree with TRBD2. Germline CDR1 reads LGHDT; CDR2 reads YNNKEL (reference sequence). V lost 8 bases, J lost 3 bases, and 7 bases stayed unmatched. This CDR3 has 16 residues. CDR3 coding DNA: TGTGCCAGCGGGACTAGCGGGAGGGCCGGGAGCTACGAGCAGTACTTC. Its translation is CASGTSGRAGSYEQYF.